This T cell receptor beta chain was sequenced for a study of OX40 agonist ivuxolimab in advanced cancers. With respect to this clone: What it recognizes is unknown.

Sequenced by immunoSEQ multiplex PCR; TCRdb stores in-frame clones only, minus some. This sample has about 53,000 clones, with approximately 91% found just once. Germline V CDR1 and CDR2: SGHTS, YDEGEE. This CDR3 is built from 15 residues. Deletions cut 4 bases from V and 0 bases from J, with 11 bases between. The study's findings and limits: Low normalized T-cell clonal expansion was additionally recorded for some nonresponders.

The receptor was isolated from an adult with an advanced solid tumor such as melanoma, head and neck, liver or kidney cancer. The chain links TRBV5-8 to TRBJ1-3, with no clear D. The sample was CD4+ or CD8+ T cells sorted from blood, taken in a trial of the OX40 agonist ivuxolimab. CDR3: CASSIRRTSGNTIYF. The DNA of the CDR3 is TGTGCCAGCAGCATCCGCCGGACCTCTGGAAACACCATATATTTT.